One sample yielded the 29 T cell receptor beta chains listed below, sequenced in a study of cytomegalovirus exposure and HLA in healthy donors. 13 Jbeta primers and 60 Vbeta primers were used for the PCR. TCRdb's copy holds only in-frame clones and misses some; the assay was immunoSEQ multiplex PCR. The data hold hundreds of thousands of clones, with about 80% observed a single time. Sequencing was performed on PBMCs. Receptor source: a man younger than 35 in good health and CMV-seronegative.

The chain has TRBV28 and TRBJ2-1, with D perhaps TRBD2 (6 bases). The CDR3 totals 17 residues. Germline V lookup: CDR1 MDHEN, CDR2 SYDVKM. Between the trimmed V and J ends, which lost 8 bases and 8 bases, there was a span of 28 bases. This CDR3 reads CASGPSPGAGPVDEQFF. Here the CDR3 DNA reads TGTGCCAGCGGCCCCTCTCCAGGCGCGGGGCCAGTCGATGAGCAGTTCTTC.

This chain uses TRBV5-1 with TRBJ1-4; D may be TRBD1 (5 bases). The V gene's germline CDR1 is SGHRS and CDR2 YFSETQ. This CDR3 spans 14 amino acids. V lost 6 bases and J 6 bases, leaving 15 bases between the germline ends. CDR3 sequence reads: CASNSGGSDEKLFF. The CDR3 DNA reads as TGCGCCAGCAACTCCGGGGGTTCCGATGAAAAACTGTTTTTT.

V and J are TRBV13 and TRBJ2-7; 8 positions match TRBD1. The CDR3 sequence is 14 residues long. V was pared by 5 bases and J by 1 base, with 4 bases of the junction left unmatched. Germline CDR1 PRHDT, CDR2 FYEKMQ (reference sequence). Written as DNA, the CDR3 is TGTGCCAGCAGCCCGCGACAGGGGTCCTACGAGCAGTACTTC. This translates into CASSPRQGSYEQYF.

The CDR3 DNA is TGTGCCAGCAGCTTCCCGGGGAGGCGAGGGCAGTTCTTC. Amino acids: CASSFPGRRGQFF. The V and J genes are TRBV9 and TRBJ2-1; D is perhaps TRBD2 (6 bases). The CDR3 contains 13 residues. Germline V gene data show CDR1 as SGDLS and CDR2 as YYNGEE. Trimming pared 4 bases from V and 12 bases from J, leaving 17 bases between.

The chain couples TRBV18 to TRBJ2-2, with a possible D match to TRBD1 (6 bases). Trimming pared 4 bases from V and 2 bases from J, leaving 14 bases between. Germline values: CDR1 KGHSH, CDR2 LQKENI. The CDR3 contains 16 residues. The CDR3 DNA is TGTGCCAGCTCACGTCTCTGGGGGCCAAACACCGGGGAGCTGTTTTTT. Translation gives CASSRLWGPNTGELFF. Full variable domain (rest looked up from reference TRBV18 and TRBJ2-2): NAGVMQNPRHLVRRRGQEARLRCSPMKGHSHVYWYRQLPEEGLKFMVYLQKENIIDESGMPKERFSAEFPKEGPSILRIQQVVRGDSAAYFCASSRLWGPNTGELFFGEGSRLTVL.

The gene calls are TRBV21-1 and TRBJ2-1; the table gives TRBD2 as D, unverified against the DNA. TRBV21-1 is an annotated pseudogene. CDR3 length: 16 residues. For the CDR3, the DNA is TGTGCCAGCGGCGCCGACCCTGGGAGCTCCTACAATGAGCAGTTCTTC. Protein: CASGADPGSSYNEQFF.

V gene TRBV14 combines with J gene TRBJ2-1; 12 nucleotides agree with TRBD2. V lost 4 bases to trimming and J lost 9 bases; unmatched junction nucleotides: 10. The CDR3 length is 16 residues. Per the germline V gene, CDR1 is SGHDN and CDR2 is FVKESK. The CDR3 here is CASSPGLAGMSGEQFF. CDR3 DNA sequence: TGTGCCAGCAGCCCGGGACTAGCGGGTATGTCGGGTGAGCAGTTCTTC.

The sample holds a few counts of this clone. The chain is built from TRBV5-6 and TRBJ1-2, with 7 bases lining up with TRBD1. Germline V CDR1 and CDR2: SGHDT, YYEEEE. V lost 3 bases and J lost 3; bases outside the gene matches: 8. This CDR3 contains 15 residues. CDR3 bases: TGTGCCAGCAGCTCCACAGGGGATTGGGACTATGGCTACACCTTC. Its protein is CASSSTGDWDYGYTF.

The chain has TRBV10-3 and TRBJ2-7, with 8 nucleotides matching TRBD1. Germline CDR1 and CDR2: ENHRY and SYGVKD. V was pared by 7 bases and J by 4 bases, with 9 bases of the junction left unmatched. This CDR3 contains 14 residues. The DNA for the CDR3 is TGTGCCATCATGTCAGACAGGGGCAAATACGAGCAGTACTTC. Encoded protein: CAIMSDRGKYEQYF.

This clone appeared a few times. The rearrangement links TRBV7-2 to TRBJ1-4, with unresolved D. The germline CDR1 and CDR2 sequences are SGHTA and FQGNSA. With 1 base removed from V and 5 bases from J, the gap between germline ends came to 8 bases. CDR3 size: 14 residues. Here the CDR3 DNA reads TGTGCCAGCAGCTTAGGAATAGTGAATGAAAAACTGTTTTTT. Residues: CASSLGIVNEKLFF. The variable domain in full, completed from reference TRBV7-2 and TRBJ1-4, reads GAGVSQSPSNKVTEKGKDVELRCDPISGHTALYWYRQSLGQGLEFLIYFQGNSAPDKSGLPSDRFSAERTGGSVSTLTIQRTQQEDSAVYLCASSLGIVNEKLFFGSGTQLSVL.

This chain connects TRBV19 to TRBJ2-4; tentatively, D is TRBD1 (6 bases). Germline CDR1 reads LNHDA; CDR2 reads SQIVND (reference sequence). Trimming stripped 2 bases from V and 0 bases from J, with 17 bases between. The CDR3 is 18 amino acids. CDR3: CASSISAGTILAKNIQYF. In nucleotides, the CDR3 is TGTGCCAGTAGTATATCGGCCGGGACAATTCTAGCCAAAAACATTCAGTACTTC.

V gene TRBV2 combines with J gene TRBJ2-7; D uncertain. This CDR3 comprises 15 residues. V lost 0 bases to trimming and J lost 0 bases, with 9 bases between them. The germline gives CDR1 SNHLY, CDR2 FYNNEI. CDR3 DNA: TGTGCCAGCAGTGAAGCGCTTATAGTCTCCTACGAGCAGTACTTC. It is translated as CASSEALIVSYEQYF.

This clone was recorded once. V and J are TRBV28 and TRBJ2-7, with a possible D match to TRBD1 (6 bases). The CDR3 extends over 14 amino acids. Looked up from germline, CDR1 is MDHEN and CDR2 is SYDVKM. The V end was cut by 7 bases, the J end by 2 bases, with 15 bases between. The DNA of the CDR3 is TGTGCCAGCAAGGGTAGGACAGAGCCCTACGAGCAGTACTTC. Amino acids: CASKGRTEPYEQYF.

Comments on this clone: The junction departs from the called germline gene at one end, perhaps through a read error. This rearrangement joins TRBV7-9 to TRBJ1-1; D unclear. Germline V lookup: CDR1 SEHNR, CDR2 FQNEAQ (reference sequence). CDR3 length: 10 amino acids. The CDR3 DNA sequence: TGTTCCAGCGGGAGCACTGAAGCTTTCTTT. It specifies CSSGSTEAFF.

The CDR3 DNA sequence: TGTGCCACCTGGACAGGGGAGAACACTGAAGCTTTCTTT. Encoded protein: CATWTGENTEAFF. This chain joins TRBV10-3 and TRBJ1-1, with 9 bases that match TRBD1. J gave up 1 base and V 10 bases, and 4 bases lay outside the gene matches. Looked up from germline, CDR1 is ENHRY and CDR2 is SYGVKD. The CDR3 spans 13 residues.

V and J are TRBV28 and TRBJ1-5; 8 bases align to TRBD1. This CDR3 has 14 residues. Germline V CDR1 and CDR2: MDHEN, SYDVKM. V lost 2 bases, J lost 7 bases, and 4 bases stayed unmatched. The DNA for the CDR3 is TGTGCCAGCAGTTTACGACAGGGGATCCAGCCCCAGCATTTT. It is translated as CASSLRQGIQPQHF.

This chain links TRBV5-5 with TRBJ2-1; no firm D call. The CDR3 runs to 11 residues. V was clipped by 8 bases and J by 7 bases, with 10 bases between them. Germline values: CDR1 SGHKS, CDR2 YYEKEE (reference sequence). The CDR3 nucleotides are TGTGCCAGTGCCTTGAGGAATGAGCAGTTCTTC. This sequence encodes CASALRNEQFF.

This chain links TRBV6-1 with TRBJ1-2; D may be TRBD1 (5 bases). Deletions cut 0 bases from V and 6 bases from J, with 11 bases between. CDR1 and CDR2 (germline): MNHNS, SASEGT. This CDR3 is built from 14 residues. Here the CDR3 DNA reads TGTGCCAGCAGTGAAGCGTTAGGGGCCGATGGCTACACCTTC. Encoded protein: CASSEALGADGYTF.

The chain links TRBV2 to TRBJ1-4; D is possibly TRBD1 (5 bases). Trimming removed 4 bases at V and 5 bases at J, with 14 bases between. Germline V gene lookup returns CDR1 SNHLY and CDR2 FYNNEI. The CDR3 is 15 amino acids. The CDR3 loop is CASSVTGLRNEKLFF. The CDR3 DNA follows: TGTGCCAGCAGTGTTACGGGACTGAGGAATGAAAAACTGTTTTTT.

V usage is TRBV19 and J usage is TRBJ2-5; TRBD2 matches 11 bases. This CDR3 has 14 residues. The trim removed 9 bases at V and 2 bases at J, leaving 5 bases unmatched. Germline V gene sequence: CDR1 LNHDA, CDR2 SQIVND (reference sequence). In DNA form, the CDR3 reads TGTGCCAGCCGGGGACTAGCGGAACAAGAGACCCAGTACTTC. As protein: CASRGLAEQETQYF.

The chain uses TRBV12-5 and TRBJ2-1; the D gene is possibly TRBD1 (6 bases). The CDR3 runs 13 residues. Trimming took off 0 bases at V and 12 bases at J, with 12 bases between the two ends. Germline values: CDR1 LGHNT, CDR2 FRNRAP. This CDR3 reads CASGLVLGAGQFF. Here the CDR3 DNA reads TGTGCTAGTGGTTTGGTACTGGGGGCGGGGCAGTTCTTC.

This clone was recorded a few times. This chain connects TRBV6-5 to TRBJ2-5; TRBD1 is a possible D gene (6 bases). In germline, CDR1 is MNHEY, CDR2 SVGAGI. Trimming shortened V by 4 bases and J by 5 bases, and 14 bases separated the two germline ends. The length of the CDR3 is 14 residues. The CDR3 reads CASSSTGFGETQYF. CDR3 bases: TGTGCCAGCAGTTCAACAGGGTTCGGGGAGACCCAGTACTTC.

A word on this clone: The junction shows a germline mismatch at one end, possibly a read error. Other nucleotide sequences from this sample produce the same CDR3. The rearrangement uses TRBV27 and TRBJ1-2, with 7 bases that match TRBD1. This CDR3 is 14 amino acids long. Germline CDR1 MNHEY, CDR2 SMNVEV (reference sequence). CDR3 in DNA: TGTGCCAGCAGTCTATCGACAGGGATTGGTGGCTACACCTTC. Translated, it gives CASSLSTGIGGYTF.

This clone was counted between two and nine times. The CDR3 bases are TGCGCCAGCAGCGCGACTAGCGGGGTCCAAGAGACCCAGTACTTC. Residues: CASSATSGVQETQYF. This chain joins TRBV10-2 and TRBJ2-5; 11 bases fit TRBD2. V shed 6 bases and J 1 base; nucleotides not matched to a gene: 4. The germline V gene encodes CDR1 WSHSY and CDR2 SAAADI. The CDR3 is 15 residues long.

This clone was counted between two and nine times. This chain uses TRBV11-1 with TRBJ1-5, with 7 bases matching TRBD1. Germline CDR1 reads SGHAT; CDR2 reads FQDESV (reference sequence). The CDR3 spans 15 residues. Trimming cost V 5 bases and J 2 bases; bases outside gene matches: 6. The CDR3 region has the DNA TGTGCCAGCAGCCTCGACAGGGTGCGCAATCAGCCCCAGCATTTT. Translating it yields CASSLDRVRNQPQHF. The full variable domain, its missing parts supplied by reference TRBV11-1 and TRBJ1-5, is EAEVAQSPRYKITEKSQAVAFWCDPISGHATLYWYRQILGQGPELLVQFQDESVVDDSQLPKDRFSAERLKGVDSTLKIQPAELGDSAMYLCASSLDRVRNQPQHFGDGTRLSIL.

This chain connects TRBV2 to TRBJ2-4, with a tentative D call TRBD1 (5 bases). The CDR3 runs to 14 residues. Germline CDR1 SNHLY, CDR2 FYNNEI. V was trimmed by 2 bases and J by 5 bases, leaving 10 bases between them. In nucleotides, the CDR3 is TGTGCCAGCAGTGAAAGCAGGGCCCAAAACATTCAGTACTTC. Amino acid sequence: CASSESRAQNIQYF.

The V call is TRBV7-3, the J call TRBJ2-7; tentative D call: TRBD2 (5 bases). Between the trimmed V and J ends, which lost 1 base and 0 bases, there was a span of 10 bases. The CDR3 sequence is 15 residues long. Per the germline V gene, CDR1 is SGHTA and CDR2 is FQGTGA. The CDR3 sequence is CASSLIRESSYEQYF. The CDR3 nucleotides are TGTGCCAGCAGCTTAATCCGGGAAAGCTCCTACGAGCAGTACTTC.

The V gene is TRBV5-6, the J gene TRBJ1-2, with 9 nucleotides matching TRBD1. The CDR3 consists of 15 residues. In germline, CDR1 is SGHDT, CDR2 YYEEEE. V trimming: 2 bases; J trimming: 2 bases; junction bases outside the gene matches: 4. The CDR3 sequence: CASSLGTGINYGYTF. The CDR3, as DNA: TGTGCCAGCAGCTTAGGGACAGGGATAAACTATGGCTACACCTTC.

CDR3 in amino acids: CASSRQGAVTEAFF. CDR3 nucleotide sequence: TGTGCCAGCAGTCGACAGGGGGCCGTCACTGAAGCTTTCTTT. V and J are TRBV2 and TRBJ1-1; 10 bases map to TRBD1. V shed 5 bases and J 4 bases; nucleotides not matched to a gene: 4. Germline V gene lookup returns CDR1 SNHLY and CDR2 FYNNEI. This CDR3 comprises 14 residues.